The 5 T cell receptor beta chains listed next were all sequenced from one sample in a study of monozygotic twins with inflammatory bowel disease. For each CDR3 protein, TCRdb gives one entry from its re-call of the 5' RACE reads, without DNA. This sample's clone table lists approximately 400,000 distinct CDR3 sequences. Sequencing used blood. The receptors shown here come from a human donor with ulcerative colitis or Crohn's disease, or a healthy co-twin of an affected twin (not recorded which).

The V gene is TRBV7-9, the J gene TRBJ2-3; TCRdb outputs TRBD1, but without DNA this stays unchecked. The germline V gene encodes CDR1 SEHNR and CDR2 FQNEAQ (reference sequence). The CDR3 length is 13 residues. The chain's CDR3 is CATSRGSTDTQYF.

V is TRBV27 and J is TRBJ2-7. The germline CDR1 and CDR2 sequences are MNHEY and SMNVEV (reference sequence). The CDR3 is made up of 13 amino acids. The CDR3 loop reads CASSGSGIYEQYF.

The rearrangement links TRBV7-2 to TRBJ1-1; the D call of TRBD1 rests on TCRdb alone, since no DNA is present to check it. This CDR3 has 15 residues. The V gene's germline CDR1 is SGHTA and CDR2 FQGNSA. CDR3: CASSLGAGLGTEAFF. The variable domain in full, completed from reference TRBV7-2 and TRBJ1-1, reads GAGVSQSPSNKVTEKGKDVELRCDPISGHTALYWYRQSLGQGLEFLIYFQGNSAPDKSGLPSDRFSAERTGGSVSTLTIQRTQQEDSAVYLCASSLGAGLGTEAFFGQGTRLTVV.

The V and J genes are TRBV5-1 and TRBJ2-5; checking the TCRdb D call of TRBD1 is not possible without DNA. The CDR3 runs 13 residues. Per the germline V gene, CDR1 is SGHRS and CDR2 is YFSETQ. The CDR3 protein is CASTKTGEETQYF.

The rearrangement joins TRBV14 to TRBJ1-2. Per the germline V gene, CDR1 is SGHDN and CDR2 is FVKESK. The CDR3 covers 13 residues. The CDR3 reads CASSQGYNYGYTF.